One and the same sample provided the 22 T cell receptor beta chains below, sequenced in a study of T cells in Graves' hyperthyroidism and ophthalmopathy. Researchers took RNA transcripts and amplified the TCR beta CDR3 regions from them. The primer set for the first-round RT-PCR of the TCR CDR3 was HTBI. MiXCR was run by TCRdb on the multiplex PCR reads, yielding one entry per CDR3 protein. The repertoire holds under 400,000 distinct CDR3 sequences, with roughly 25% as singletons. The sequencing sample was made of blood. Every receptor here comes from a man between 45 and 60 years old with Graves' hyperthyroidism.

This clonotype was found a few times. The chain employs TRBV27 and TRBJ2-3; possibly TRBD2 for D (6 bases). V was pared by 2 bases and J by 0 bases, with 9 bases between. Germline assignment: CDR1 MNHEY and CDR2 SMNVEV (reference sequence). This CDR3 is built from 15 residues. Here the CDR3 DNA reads TGTGCCAGCAGTTTAGGGGGGTTGAGCACAGATACGCAGTATTTT. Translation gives CASSLGGLSTDTQYF.

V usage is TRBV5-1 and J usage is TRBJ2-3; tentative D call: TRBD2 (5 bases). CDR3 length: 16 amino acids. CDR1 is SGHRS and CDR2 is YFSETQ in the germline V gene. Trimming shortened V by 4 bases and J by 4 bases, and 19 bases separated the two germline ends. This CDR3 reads CASSPRTSKSSDTQYF. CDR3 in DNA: TGCGCCAGCAGCCCCAGGACTTCCAAGTCCTCAGATACGCAGTATTTT.

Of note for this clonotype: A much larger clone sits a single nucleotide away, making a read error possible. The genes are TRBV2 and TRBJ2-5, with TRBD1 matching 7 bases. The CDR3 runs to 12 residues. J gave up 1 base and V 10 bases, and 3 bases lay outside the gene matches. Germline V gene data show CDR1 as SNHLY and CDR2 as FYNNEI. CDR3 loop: CANDRAQETQYF. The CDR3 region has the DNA TGTGCCAACGACAGGGCCCAAGAGACCCAGTACTTC.

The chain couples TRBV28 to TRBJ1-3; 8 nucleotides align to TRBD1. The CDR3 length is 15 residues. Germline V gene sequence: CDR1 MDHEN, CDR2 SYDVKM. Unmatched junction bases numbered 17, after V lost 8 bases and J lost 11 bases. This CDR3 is CASRYRTGDRPPIYF. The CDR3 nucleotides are TGTGCCAGCCGTTACCGGACCGGGGACAGGCCCCCCATATATTTT. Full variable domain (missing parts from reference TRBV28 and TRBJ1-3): DVKVTQSSRYLVKRTGEKVFLECVQDMDHENMFWYRQDPGLGLRLIYFSYDVKMKEKGDIPEGYSVSREKKERFSLILESASTNQTSMYLCASRYRTGDRPPIYFGEGSWLTVV.

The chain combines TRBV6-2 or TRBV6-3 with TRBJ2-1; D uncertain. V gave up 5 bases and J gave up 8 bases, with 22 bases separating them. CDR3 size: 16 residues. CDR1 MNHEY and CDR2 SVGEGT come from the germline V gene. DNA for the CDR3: TGTGCCAGCAGTGCATCTTCCCTAATCCTCGGCGATGAGCAGTTCTTC. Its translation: CASSASSLILGDEQFF.

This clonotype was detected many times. The CDR3 coding sequence is TGTGCCAGCAGTTTAAACCACGAGCAGTACTTC. Translation: CASSLNHEQYF. J is TRBJ2-7 and V is TRBV27; D not resolved. V was clipped by 2 bases and J by 5 bases, with 4 bases between them. CDR1 is MNHEY, CDR2 SMNVEV, per germline (reference sequence). The CDR3 length is 11 residues.

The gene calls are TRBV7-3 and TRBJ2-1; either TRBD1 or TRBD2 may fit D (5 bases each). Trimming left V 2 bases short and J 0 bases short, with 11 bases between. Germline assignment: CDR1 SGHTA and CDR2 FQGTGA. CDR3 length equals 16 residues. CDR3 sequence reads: CASSLQGANSYNEQFF. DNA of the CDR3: TGTGCCAGCAGCTTACAGGGAGCCAACTCCTACAATGAGCAGTTCTTC.

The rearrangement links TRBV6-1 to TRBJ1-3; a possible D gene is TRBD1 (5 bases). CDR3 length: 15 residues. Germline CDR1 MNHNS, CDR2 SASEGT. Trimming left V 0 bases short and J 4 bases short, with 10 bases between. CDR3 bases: TGTGCCAGCAGTGAAGCGGGGCGGAGGGGAAACACCATATATTTT. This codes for CASSEAGRRGNTIYF.

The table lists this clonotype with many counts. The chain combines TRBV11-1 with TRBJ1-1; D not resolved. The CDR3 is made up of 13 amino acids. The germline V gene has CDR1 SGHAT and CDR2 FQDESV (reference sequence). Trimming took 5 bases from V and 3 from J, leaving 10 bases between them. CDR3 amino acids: CASSLSGYTEAFF. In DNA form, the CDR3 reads TGTGCCAGCAGCCTATCTGGGTACACTGAAGCTTTCTTT.

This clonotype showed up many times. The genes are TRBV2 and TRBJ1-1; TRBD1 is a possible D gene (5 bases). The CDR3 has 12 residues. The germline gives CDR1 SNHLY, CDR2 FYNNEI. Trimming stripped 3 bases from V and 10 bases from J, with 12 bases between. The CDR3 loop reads CASSDGTATAFF. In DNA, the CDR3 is TGTGCCAGCAGTGACGGGACCGCCACAGCTTTCTTT.

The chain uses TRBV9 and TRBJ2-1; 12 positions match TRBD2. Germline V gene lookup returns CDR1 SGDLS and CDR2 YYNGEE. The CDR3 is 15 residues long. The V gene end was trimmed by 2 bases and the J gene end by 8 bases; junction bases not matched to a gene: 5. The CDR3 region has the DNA TGTGCCAGCAGCGTCGGGACTAGCGGGCGCCATGAGCAGTTCTTC. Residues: CASSVGTSGRHEQFF.

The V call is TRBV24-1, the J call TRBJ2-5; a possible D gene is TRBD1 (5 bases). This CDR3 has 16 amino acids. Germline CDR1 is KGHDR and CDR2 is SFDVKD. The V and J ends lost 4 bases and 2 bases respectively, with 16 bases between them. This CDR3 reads CATSEPSTVPQETQYF. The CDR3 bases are TGTGCCACCAGTGAACCCTCGACAGTCCCTCAAGAGACCCAGTACTTC.

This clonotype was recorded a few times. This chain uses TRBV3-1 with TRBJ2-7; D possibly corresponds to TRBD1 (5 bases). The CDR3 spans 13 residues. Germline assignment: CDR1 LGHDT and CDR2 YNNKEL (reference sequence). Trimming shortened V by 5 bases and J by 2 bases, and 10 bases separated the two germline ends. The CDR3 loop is CASSSDKAYEQYF. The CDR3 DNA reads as TGTGCCAGCAGCTCGGACAAAGCCTACGAGCAGTACTTC.

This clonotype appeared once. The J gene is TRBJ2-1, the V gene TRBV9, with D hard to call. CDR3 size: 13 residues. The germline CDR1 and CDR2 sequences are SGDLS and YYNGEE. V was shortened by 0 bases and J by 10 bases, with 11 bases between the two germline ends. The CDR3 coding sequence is TGTGCCAGCAGCGTAGGGTCACGCCACGAGCAGTTCTTC. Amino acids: CASSVGSRHEQFF.

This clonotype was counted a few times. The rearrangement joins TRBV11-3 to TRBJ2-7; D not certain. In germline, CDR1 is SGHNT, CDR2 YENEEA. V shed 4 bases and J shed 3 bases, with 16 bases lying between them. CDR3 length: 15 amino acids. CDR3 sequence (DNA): TGTGCCAGCAGCTCCCCCGTAACCTCGGACTACGAGCAGTACTTC. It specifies CASSSPVTSDYEQYF.

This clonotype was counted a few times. CDR3 amino acids: CASSPRGQTNTGELFF. DNA of the CDR3: TGTGCCAGCAGCCCCAGAGGGCAGACGAACACCGGGGAGCTGTTTTTT. The chain couples TRBV7-8 to TRBJ2-2, with a tentative D call TRBD2 (5 bases). Germline V CDR1 and CDR2: SGHVS, FQNEAQ. Trimming stripped 5 bases from V and 0 bases from J, with 13 bases between. There are 16 residues in the CDR3.

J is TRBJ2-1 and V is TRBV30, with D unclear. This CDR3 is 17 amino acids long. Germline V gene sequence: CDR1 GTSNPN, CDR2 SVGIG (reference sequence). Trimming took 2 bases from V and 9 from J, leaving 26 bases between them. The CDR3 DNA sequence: TGTGCCTGGAGTACCGGGTTTTCATCTTCCGTCTACGGTGAGCAGTTCTTC. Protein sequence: CAWSTGFSSSVYGEQFF. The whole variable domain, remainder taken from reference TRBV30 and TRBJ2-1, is SQTIHQWPATLVQPVGSPLSLECTVEGTSNPNLYWYRQAAGRGLQLLFYSVGIGQISSEVPQNLSASRPQDRQFILSSKKLLLSDSGFYLCAWSTGFSSSVYGEQFFGPGTRLTVL.

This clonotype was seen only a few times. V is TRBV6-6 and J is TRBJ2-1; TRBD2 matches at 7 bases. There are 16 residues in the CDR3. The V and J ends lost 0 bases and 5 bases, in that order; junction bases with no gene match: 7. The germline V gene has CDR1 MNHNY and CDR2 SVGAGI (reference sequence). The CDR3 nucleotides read TGTGCCAGCAGTTACTCTGGCACTAGCGCTAACAATGAGCAGTTCTTC. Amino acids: CASSYSGTSANNEQFF.

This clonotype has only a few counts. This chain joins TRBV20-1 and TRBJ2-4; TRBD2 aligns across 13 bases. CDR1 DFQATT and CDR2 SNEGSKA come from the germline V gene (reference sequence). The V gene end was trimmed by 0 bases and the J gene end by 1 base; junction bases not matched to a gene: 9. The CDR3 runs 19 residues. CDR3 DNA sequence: TGCAGTGCTAGAGATCCGGGACTAGCGGGAATCTGGGCCAAAAACATTCAGTACTTC. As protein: CSARDPGLAGIWAKNIQYF.

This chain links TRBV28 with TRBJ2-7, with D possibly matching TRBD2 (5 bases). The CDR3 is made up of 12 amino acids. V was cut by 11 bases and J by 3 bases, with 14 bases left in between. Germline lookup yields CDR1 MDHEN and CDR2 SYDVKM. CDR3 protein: CACTSGNYEQYF. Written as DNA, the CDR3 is TGTGCCTGCACGAGCGGAAACTACGAGCAGTACTTC.

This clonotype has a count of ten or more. CDR3 sequence (DNA): TGTGCCAGCAGGCGTCAGGGGGCCCTATCGATGAACACTGAAGCTTTCTTT. Protein product: CASRRQGALSMNTEAFF. The chain uses TRBV11-2 and TRBJ1-1; the match to TRBD1 covers 8 bases. The CDR3 has 17 residues. Germline loops: CDR1 SGHAT, CDR2 FQNNGV. V dropped 6 bases and J dropped 0; count of bases not matched to a gene: 12.

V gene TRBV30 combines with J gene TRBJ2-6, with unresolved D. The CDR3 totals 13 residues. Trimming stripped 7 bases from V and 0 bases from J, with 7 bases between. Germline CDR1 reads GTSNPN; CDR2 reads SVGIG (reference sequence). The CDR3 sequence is CAYPRSGANVLTF. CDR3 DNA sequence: TGTGCCTACCCACGCTCTGGGGCCAACGTCCTGACTTTC.